What follows are 11 T cell receptor beta chains derived from one specimen sequenced in a study of beta chain features in type 1 diabetes. Expressed TCRB transcripts were sequenced because the isolated RNA had all been reverse transcribed beforehand. Assay: immunoSEQ multiplex PCR; the TCRdb copy retains only in-frame clones and omits some. Among 90,000 to 110,000 clones, almost 40% were seen once, and the ten largest hold 0.06% to 0.075%. The sequenced sample consisted of stem cell memory CD4+ T cells from blood. The receptors derive from a woman aged 18-29 years in good health.

This clone was counted once. V usage is TRBV28 and J usage is TRBJ2-1, with D possibly TRBD1 on 8 matching bases. The CDR3 runs 15 residues. Germline V gives CDR1 MDHEN, CDR2 SYDVKM. V was trimmed by 7 bases and J by 2 bases, leaving 15 bases between them. CDR3 sequence: CASTITGGAYNEQFF. The CDR3 DNA sequence: TGTGCCAGCACCATAACAGGGGGGGCCTACAATGAGCAGTTCTTC.

The gene calls are TRBV6-1 and TRBJ1-2, with D uncertain. The germline V and J ends were trimmed by 10 bases and 13 bases, with 22 bases remaining between them. This CDR3 is built from 12 residues. Per germline, CDR1 MNHNS and CDR2 SASEGT. The CDR3: CATQRFPSTCTF. As DNA, the CDR3 is TGTGCCACCCAGAGGTTTCCGTCTACTTGCACCTTC.

This clone has only a few counts. This chain joins TRBV9 and TRBJ2-7; 9 bases are shared with TRBD1. The V and J ends lost 4 bases and 3 bases, in that order; junction bases with no gene match: 8. The CDR3 totals 15 residues. CDR1 SGDLS and CDR2 YYNGEE come from the germline V gene. CDR3 loop: CASSSEDRGNYEQYF. The CDR3 region has the DNA TGTGCCAGCAGCTCAGAGGACAGGGGTAACTACGAGCAGTACTTC.

The rearrangement links TRBV7-2 to TRBJ1-5; no definite D call. The germline V gene encodes CDR1 SGHTA and CDR2 FQGNSA. The CDR3 spans 16 residues. Trimming cost V 2 bases and J 7 bases, with 18 bases left between them. CDR3 nucleotide sequence: TGTGCCAGCAGCTTACAGCAACCCGGGGTTGGCCAGCCCCAGCATTTT. Translation gives CASSLQQPGVGQPQHF.

The J gene is TRBJ2-1, the V gene TRBV5-1, with TRBD2 identical over 12 bases. V was pared by 2 bases and J by 7 bases, with 7 bases of the junction left unmatched. This CDR3 is 16 amino acids long. From germline, CDR1 is SGHRS and CDR2 YFSETQ. The CDR3 nucleotides are TGCGCCAGCAGCTTCACCGGGACTAGCGGGCCGAATGAGCAGTTCTTC. Translation: CASSFTGTSGPNEQFF.

V and J are TRBV6-5 and TRBJ1-5; D gene uncertain. CDR1 MNHEY and CDR2 SVGAGI come from the germline V gene. The CDR3 covers 14 residues. The germline V and J ends were trimmed by 7 bases and 0 bases, with 10 bases remaining between them. CDR3 sequence reads: CASTLRGSNQPQHF. CDR3 nucleotides: TGTGCCAGCACCCTCAGAGGTAGCAATCAGCCCCAGCATTTT.

This sequence joins TRBV28 and TRBJ2-1; 14 bases align to TRBD2. With V trimmed by 5 bases and J by 9 bases, 6 bases remained unmatched. The CDR3 length is 15 residues. CDR1 is MDHEN and CDR2 is SYDVKM in the germline V gene. The CDR3 region has the DNA TGTGCCAGCAGTCCTTCGGGACTAGCGGGAGTTGAGCAGTTCTTC. Residues: CASSPSGLAGVEQFF.

The chain combines TRBV27 with TRBJ1-5; D is ambiguous. The V and J ends lost 4 bases and 0 bases respectively, with 7 bases between them. The CDR3 sequence is 14 residues long. Germline V lookup: CDR1 MNHEY, CDR2 SMNVEV (reference sequence). The CDR3 protein is CASSSVYSNQPQHF. The CDR3 DNA follows: TGTGCCAGCAGTTCCGTCTATAGCAATCAGCCCCAGCATTTT.

The rearrangement joins TRBV7-6 to TRBJ2-7, with D possibly being TRBD2 (6 bases). This CDR3 contains 15 residues. CDR1 and CDR2 from the germline V gene are SGHVS and FNYEAQ. V dropped 7 bases and J dropped 2 bases, with 18 bases sitting between them. The CDR3 nucleotides are TGTGCCAGCACGTGGCGCGCGGGACCGACCTACGAGCAGTACTTC. Its protein is CASTWRAGPTYEQYF.

The rearrangement joins TRBV29-1 to TRBJ1-3, with TRBD1 matching 7 bases. Germline CDR1 and CDR2: SQVTM and ANQGSEA. This CDR3 is built from 12 residues. V lost 7 bases, J lost 4 bases, and 4 bases stayed unmatched. The CDR3 spells CSARTGGNTIYF. CDR3 nucleotide sequence: TGCAGCGCTCGGACAGGCGGAAACACCATATATTTT.

V usage is TRBV29-1 and J usage is TRBJ2-1; 13 positions agree with TRBD2. This CDR3 has 15 residues. V was pared by 3 bases and J by 15 bases, with 14 bases of the junction left unmatched. Germline-derived CDR1 and CDR2 are SQVTM and ANQGSEA. The CDR3 region has the DNA TGCAGCGTTGACCCAGGACTAGCGGGAGCTTGGCAGGTGTTCTTC. As protein: CSVDPGLAGAWQVFF.